These T cell receptor beta chains were read from a single sample in a study of T cell responses to AZD1222 COVID-19 vaccine. Clones were read by immunoSEQ multiplex PCR, and TCRdb kept only the in-frame ones, dropping some. The sample carries roughly 120,000 clones, 80% to 90% recorded once. Source: peripheral blood, taken on day 0 of MenACWY control vaccination. The source is an adult in good health. The CDR3 runs from the conserved cysteine through the conserved F or W. The D gene is left open where the match is weak. Some rows have no size entry. The others give once, few or many, or a class for an expanded clone.

v_gene,j_gene,abundance,d_gene,CDR3nt,CDR3aa
TRBV7-2,TRBJ1-6,NA,NA,TGTGCCAGCAGCCCACGGGACCTGGCTTACTCACCCCTCCACTTT,CASSPRDLAYSPLHF
TRBV3-1/TRBV3-2,TRBJ2-1,few,TRBD2,TGTGCCAGCAGCCCCGGACTAGCGTCCTACAATGAGCAGTTCTTC,CASSPGLASYNEQFF
TRBV7-2,TRBJ2-3,NA,NA,TGTGCCAGCAGCTTAGGTTATAGAGATACGCAGTATTTT,CASSLGYRDTQYF
TRBV6-4,TRBJ2-3,NA,TRBD2,TGTGCCAGCAGTTTGACTAGCGGGGGACCGGGAGATACGCAGTATTTT,CASSLTSGGPGDTQYF
TRBV11-2,TRBJ2-2,NA,NA,TGTGCCAGCAGCTCAAGGGGACGGGACACCGGGGAGCTGTTTTTT,CASSSRGRDTGELFF
TRBV28,TRBJ1-3,NA,NA,TGTGCCAGCCGCATAGGGGGCTCTGGAAACACCATATATTTT,CASRIGGSGNTIYF
TRBV2,TRBJ2-1,NA,NA,TGTGCCAGCAGTTCATACCGGGACTTAAGTGAGCAGTTCTTC,CASSSYRDLSEQFF
TRBV5-1,TRBJ2-7,NA,NA,TGCGCCAGCAGCTTGGCCCCAGGGGGGCTCGAGCAGTACTTC,CASSLAPGGLEQYF
TRBV11-2,TRBJ2-2,NA,TRBD2,TGTGCCAGCAGCCTCGGACTAGCGGGGGCGGCCGGGGAGCTGTTTTTT,CASSLGLAGAAGELFF
TRBV5-1,TRBJ1-6,NA,NA,TGCGCCAGCAGCCCGGCGAGCGCAACTAATTCACCCCTCCACTTT,CASSPASATNSPLHF
TRBV19,TRBJ2-5,NA,NA,TGTGCCAGTGGCGCTGTGGATGAGACCCAGTACTTC,CASGAVDETQYF
TRBV4-3,TRBJ1-2,NA,TRBD1,TGCGCCAGCAGCCAAGGGACAGGGACCAACTATGGCTACACCTTC,CASSQGTGTNYGYTF
TRBV28,TRBJ1-1,NA,TRBD1,TGTGCCAGCAGTTTACTCCCGGGACAGGGTAACACTGAAGCTTTCTTT,CASSLLPGQGNTEAFF
TRBV4-1,TRBJ1-4,few,NA,TGCGCCAGCAGCCAAGGCGGCGAAAAACTGTTTTTT,CASSQGGEKLFF
TRBV4-2,TRBJ1-6,NA,TRBD1,TGTGCCAGCAGCCAACTCAGACAGGGAAATGACCTCCACTTT,CASSQLRQGNDLHF
TRBV5-5,TRBJ1-1,NA,TRBD1,TGTGCCAGCAGCGTCAACAGGGGAAGGACTGAAGCTTTCTTT,CASSVNRGRTEAFF
TRBV5-1,TRBJ2-7,NA,TRBD1,TGCGCCAGCAGCTTGGTATCCGGGACAGGTAACTACGAGCAGTACTTC,CASSLVSGTGNYEQYF
TRBV7-3,TRBJ2-1,NA,TRBD2,TGTGCCAGCAGCCACGGACTAGCGGGGGCCCTGTACAATGAGCAGTTCTTC,CASSHGLAGALYNEQFF
TRBV5-4,TRBJ2-3,few,NA,TGTGCCAGCAGCACCTCCACAGATACGCAGTATTTT,CASSTSTDTQYF
TRBV3-1/TRBV3-2,TRBJ1-1,NA,NA,TGTGCCAGCAGGGAGTGGGCTGAAGCTTTCTTT,CASREWAEAFF
TRBV18,TRBJ2-3,NA,NA,TGTGCCAGCTCACCGGACGCAGGGGTGGATACGCAGTATTTT,CASSPDAGVDTQYF
TRBV6-5,TRBJ2-2,NA,NA,TGTGCCAGCAGAAAGAGCGCGAACACCGGGGAGCTGTTTTTT,CASRKSANTGELFF
TRBV6-1,TRBJ1-6,NA,TRBD1,TGTGCCAGCAGTTCGGACAGGGATTTTTCACCCCTCCACTTT,CASSSDRDFSPLHF
TRBV5-1,TRBJ1-6,NA,NA,TGCGCCAGCAGCTTAGAAATTAGGGGAAATTCACCCCTCCACTTT,CASSLEIRGNSPLHF
TRBV7-8,TRBJ1-1,NA,NA,TGTGCCAGCAGCCCCTGGACAGTAATGAACACTGAAGCTTTCTTT,CASSPWTVMNTEAFF
TRBV4-3,TRBJ1-1,once,NA,TGCGCCAGCAGCCCCCACCCGACAGGTTCTAATGAAGCTTTCTTT,CASSPHPTGSNEAFF
TRBV21-1,TRBJ2-5,NA,NA,TGTGCCAGCAGGGGGAAGACCCAGTACTTC,CASRGKTQYF
TRBV7-2,TRBJ2-5,NA,NA,TGTGCCAGCAGCTTAGCCCGGACAGCCAAAGAGACCCAGTACTTC,CASSLARTAKETQYF
TRBV4-1,TRBJ2-5,NA,TRBD2,TGCGCCAGCAGCCAAGGAACTAGCGGGTGGGAGACCCAGTACTTC,CASSQGTSGWETQYF
TRBV19,TRBJ2-7,NA,TRBD1,TGTGCCAGTGGGCCCGCCAGCTCGACAGGGGACTACGAGCAGTACTTC,CASGPASSTGDYEQYF
TRBV3-1/TRBV3-2,TRBJ2-3,NA,NA,TGTGCCAGCAGCCAACCAAAAGAGAGAACTAGCACAGATACGCAGTATTTT,CASSQPKERTSTDTQYF
TRBV6-5,TRBJ1-2,NA,NA,TGTGCCAGCAGTTACGGTAGCCCGCTATCTAACTATGGCTACACCTTC,CASSYGSPLSNYGYTF
TRBV14,TRBJ1-1,NA,NA,TGTGCCAGCAGCCAACGGCAAGACAGTGACGCTTTCTTT,CASSQRQDSDAFF
TRBV7-8,TRBJ2-2,NA,NA,TGTGCCAGCAGCTTAGCGGGCCTGGACGAGTGGGGAGGCACCGGGGAGCTGTTTTTT,CASSLAGLDEWGGTGELFF
TRBV15,TRBJ2-1,NA,TRBD2,TGTGCCACCAGCAGAGGGACTAGAAATAGCGATGAGCAGTTCTTC,CATSRGTRNSDEQFF
TRBV5-1,TRBJ1-1,few,TRBD1,TGCGCCAGCAGCTTTCGGACAGGGGGCGAAACTGAAGCTTTCTTT,CASSFRTGGETEAFF
TRBV24-1,TRBJ1-1,NA,NA,TGTGCCACCAGAAAAATGGGGCAGCCCGAAGCTTTCTTT,CATRKMGQPEAFF
TRBV18,TRBJ1-1,NA,NA,TGTGCCAGCTCACCAAGACAGAACACTGAAGCTTTCTTT,CASSPRQNTEAFF
TRBV6-2/TRBV6-3,TRBJ2-4,NA,NA,TGTGCCAGCAGCTATGCGGGGCAATCAGCCAAAAACATTCAGTACTTC,CASSYAGQSAKNIQYF
TRBV7-3,TRBJ2-5,once,TRBD2,TGTGCCAGCAGCTTTCTAGCGGGGGGACAAGAGACCCAGTACTTC,CASSFLAGGQETQYF
TRBV5-1,TRBJ1-1,NA,NA,TGCGCCAGCAGCGAGAGACAGGCACCAACGACTGAAGCTTTCTTT,CASSERQAPTTEAFF
TRBV7-9,TRBJ2-5,few,TRBD2,TGTGCCAGCAGCCCCCGGCGGGGGACCCAAGAGACCCAGTACTTC,CASSPRRGTQETQYF
TRBV6-5,TRBJ1-4,NA,TRBD1,TGTGCCAGCAGTACAGGGGGTTCAACGGGTGAAAAACTGTTTTTT,CASSTGGSTGEKLFF
TRBV5-4,TRBJ1-1,NA,TRBD1,TGTGCCAGCAGCCAGGAAACCGGGACAGGGGCCTTTGGGGCTTTCTTT,CASSQETGTGAFGAFF
TRBV10-3,TRBJ1-4,NA,TRBD1,TGTGCCATACGACAGGGATACGAGGAAAAACTGTTTTTT,CAIRQGYEEKLFF
TRBV4-1,TRBJ2-7,NA,TRBD1,TGCGCCAGCAGCCAAGTAGACTGGACAGGGCGATCCGAGCAGTACTTC,CASSQVDWTGRSEQYF
TRBV3-1/TRBV3-2,TRBJ1-4,few,NA,TGTGCCAGCAGCCAAGTGGGGGGGCGAACAACTAATGAAAAACTGTTTTTT,CASSQVGGRTTNEKLFF
TRBV6-1,TRBJ1-6,NA,NA,TGTGCCAGCAGTGAAAGGGGCTCACCCCTCCACTTT,CASSERGSPLHF
TRBV3-1/TRBV3-2,TRBJ2-1,NA,NA,TGTGCCAGCAGCCGAGAAGGGGGGCAGTTCTTC,CASSREGGQFF
TRBV28,TRBJ1-1,NA,NA,TGTGCCAGCAGTTCCATCAGGTTTGTGAATACTGAAGCTTTCTTT,CASSSIRFVNTEAFF
TRBV29-1,TRBJ1-2,NA,NA,TGCAGCGTTGAAGAAAGGTTCAGGCAGCTAACTAACTATGGCTACACCTTC,CSVEERFRQLTNYGYTF
TRBV27,TRBJ2-1,once,NA,TGTGCCAGCATGGGTAGTAATGAGCAGTTCTTC,CASMGSNEQFF